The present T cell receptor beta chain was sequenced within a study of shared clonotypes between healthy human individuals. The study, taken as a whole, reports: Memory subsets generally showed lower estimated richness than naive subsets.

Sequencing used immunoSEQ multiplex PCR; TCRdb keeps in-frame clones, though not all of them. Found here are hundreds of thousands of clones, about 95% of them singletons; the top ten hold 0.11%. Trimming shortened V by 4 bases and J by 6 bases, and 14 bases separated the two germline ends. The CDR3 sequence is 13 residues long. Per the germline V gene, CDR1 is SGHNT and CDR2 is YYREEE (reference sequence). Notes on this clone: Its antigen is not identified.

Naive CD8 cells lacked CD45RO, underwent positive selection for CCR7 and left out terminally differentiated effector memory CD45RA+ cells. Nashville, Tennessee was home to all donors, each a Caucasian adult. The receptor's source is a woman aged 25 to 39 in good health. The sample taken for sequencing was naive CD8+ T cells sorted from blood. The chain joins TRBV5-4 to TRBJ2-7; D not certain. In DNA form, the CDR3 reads TGTGCCAGCAGCCCGATGTTAGGAGCCGAGCAGTACTTC. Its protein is CASSPMLGAEQYF. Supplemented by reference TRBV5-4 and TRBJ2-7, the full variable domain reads ETGVTQSPTHLIKTRGQQVTLRCSSQSGHNTVSWYQQALGQGPQFIFQYYREEENGRGNFPPRFSGLQFPNYSSELNVNALELDDSALYLCASSPMLGAEQYFGPGTRLTVT.